Following are 7 T cell receptor beta chains from one sample sequenced in a study of cytomegalovirus exposure and HLA in healthy donors. PCR employed 60 Vbeta and 13 Jbeta primers. Produced via immunoSEQ multiplex PCR; TCRdb's table is partial and in-frame only. The sample includes around 110,000 clones, around 75% of them seen just once. Sequenced sample: PBMCs. Receptors originate from a woman aged 18-29 years in good health and CMV-seronegative.

This sequence joins TRBV9 and TRBJ2-5; 8 bases map to TRBD1. V dropped 5 bases and J dropped 5; count of bases not matched to a gene: 11. Germline assignment: CDR1 SGDLS and CDR2 YYNGEE. The CDR3 is 15 residues long. CDR3 loop: CASSISGQGEETQYF. The CDR3 nucleotides are TGTGCCAGCAGTATATCAGGACAGGGCGAGGAGACCCAGTACTTC.

V gene TRBV5-1 combines with J gene TRBJ2-5; 8 bases map to TRBD2. With V trimmed by 4 bases and J by 5 bases, 7 bases remained unmatched. CDR1 is SGHRS, CDR2 YFSETQ, per germline. This CDR3 is built from 14 residues. CDR3 nucleotides: TGCGCCAGCAGCCGTAGGGGACTAGAGGAGACCCAGTACTTC. Protein: CASSRRGLEETQYF. Filled out from reference TRBV5-1 and TRBJ2-5, the complete variable domain reads KAGVTQTPRYLIKTRGQQVTLSCSPISGHRSVSWYQQTPGQGLQFLFEYFSETQRNKGNFPGRFSGRQFSNSRSEMNVSTLELGDSALYLCASSRRGLEETQYFGPGTRLLVL.

V is TRBV5-4 and J is TRBJ1-6, with TRBD1 matching 8 bases. Per germline, CDR1 SGHNT and CDR2 YYREEE (reference sequence). V dropped 10 bases and J dropped 7; count of bases not matched to a gene: 10. The CDR3 has 14 residues. CDR3: CAGRRGQENSPLHF. The DNA for the CDR3 is TGTGCCGGCCGACGGGGACAGGAAAATTCACCCCTCCACTTT.

This chain links TRBV7-3 with TRBJ1-1; a weak D match, TRBD1 (5 bases). CDR1 and CDR2 from the germline V gene are SGHTA and FQGTGA. The CDR3 loop spans 12 amino acids. Between the trimmed V and J ends, which lost 5 bases and 6 bases, there was a span of 10 bases. The CDR3 DNA follows: TGTGCCAGCAGCCAGGGTCAGGCTGAAGCTTTCTTT. Its protein is CASSQGQAEAFF.

A few counts support this clone. V usage is TRBV30 and J usage is TRBJ1-2; 7 nucleotides line up with TRBD1. There are 17 residues in the CDR3. The V and J ends lost 1 base and 3 bases, in that order; junction bases with no gene match: 14. In germline, CDR1 is GTSNPN, CDR2 SVGIG (reference sequence). CDR3 loop: CAWSAIGGDGGDYGYTF. The CDR3 region has the DNA TGTGCCTGGAGTGCCATAGGGGGCGACGGAGGGGACTATGGCTACACCTTC.

On this clone itself: The sample carries other DNA sequences with the same CDR3. This rearrangement joins TRBV27 to TRBJ1-1, with 8 bases lining up with TRBD1. The CDR3 length is 14 residues. Looked up from germline, CDR1 is MNHEY and CDR2 is SMNVEV (reference sequence). V shed 5 bases, J shed 4 bases, and the junction held 6 bases outside the gene matches. CDR3 nucleotides: TGTGCCAGCAGTCCGCGACAGGGGCGCACTGAAGCTTTCTTT. Translated: CASSPRQGRTEAFF.

This chain joins TRBV9 and TRBJ2-1, with 8 bases aligning to TRBD2. The CDR3 has 19 amino acids. In germline, CDR1 is SGDLS, CDR2 YYNGEE. The trim removed 0 bases at V and 3 bases at J, leaving 14 bases unmatched. Here the CDR3 DNA reads TGTGCCAGCAGCGTAGCTACCGGGCTCGTGGCGGGGGGCTACAATGAGCAGTTCTTC. Translation: CASSVATGLVAGGYNEQFF.